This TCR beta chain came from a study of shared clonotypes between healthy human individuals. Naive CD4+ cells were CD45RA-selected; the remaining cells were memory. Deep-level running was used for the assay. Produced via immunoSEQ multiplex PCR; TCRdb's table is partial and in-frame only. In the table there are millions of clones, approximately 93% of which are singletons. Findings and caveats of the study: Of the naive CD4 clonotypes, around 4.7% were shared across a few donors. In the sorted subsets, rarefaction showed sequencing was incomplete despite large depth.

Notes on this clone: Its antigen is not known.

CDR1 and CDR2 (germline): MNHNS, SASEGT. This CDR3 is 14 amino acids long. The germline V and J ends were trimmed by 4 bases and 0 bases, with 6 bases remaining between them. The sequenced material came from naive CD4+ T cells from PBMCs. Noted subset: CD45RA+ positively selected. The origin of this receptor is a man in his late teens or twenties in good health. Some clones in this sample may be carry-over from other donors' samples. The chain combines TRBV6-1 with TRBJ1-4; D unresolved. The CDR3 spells CASSVPTTNEKLFF. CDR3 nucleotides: TGTGCCAGCAGTGTGCCAACAACTAATGAAAAACTGTTTTTT.